These 23 T cell receptor beta chains originate from one sample sequenced in a study of blood T cell repertoires in COVID-19. Assay used: immunoSEQ multiplex PCR; TCRdb lists only in-frame clones, some missing. The sample shows 95,000 or so clones, roughly 90% of them seen only once. Sequencing was carried out using peripheral blood. The receptors derive from a woman in her 70s with acute or convalescent COVID-19.

The CDR3: CASSPRNTEAFF. In nucleotides, the CDR3 is TGTGCCAGCAGCCCTAGGAACACTGAAGCTTTCTTT. The V and J genes are TRBV5-6 and TRBJ1-1; D uncertain. Per germline, CDR1 SGHDT and CDR2 YYEEEE. This CDR3 comprises 12 residues. V lost 4 bases and J lost 1, with 5 bases in between.

The gene calls are TRBV29-1 and TRBJ2-2, with 9 bases that match TRBD1. The CDR3 is 14 residues long. Per the germline V gene, CDR1 is SQVTM and CDR2 is ANQGSEA. The CDR3 DNA follows: TGCAGGCGAACCCGGGACAGGGACACCGGGGAGCTGTTTTTT. It encodes CRRTRDRDTGELFF.

The gene calls are TRBV4-1 and TRBJ2-1, with D possibly matching TRBD1 (5 bases). V was pared by 0 bases and J by 2 bases, with 8 bases between. Germline V CDR1 and CDR2: MGHRA, YSYEKL. The CDR3 spans 15 residues. The CDR3 sequence: CASSQDRVPYNEQFF. CDR3 sequence (DNA): TGCGCCAGCAGCCAAGACAGGGTCCCCTACAATGAGCAGTTCTTC.

The gene calls are TRBV5-8 and TRBJ1-2; weak D call: TRBD1 (5 bases). Germline loops: CDR1 SGHTS, CDR2 YDEGEE. The CDR3 spans 18 residues. Trimming left V 0 bases short and J 4 bases short, with 22 bases between. The CDR3 reads CASSLAGSNRDFPYGYTF. CDR3 nucleotides: TGTGCCAGCAGCTTGGCCGGTTCAAACCGGGACTTTCCCTATGGCTACACCTTC.

The chain is built from TRBV4-1 and TRBJ2-3; 11 nucleotides align to TRBD1. Per germline, CDR1 MGHRA and CDR2 YSYEKL. J gave up 5 bases and V 0 bases, and 22 bases lay outside the gene matches. The CDR3 runs 22 residues. For the CDR3, the DNA is TGCGCCAGCAGCCAAGATATCAGTGGGGGGACAGGGGGTATCAGTGGGAGAGATACGCAGTATTTT. It specifies CASSQDISGGTGGISGRDTQYF.

This chain joins TRBV11-1 and TRBJ2-7, with unresolved D. CDR1 is SGHAT and CDR2 is FQDESV in the germline V gene (reference sequence). The CDR3 loop spans 16 amino acids. Deletions cut 2 bases from V and 3 bases from J, with 17 bases between. CDR3 amino acids: CASSLWIAWIFYEQYF. Written as DNA, the CDR3 is TGTGCCAGCAGCTTATGGATAGCCTGGATATTCTACGAGCAGTACTTC.

V is TRBV15 and J is TRBJ2-5; tentative D call: TRBD1 (7 bases). Germline CDR1 LNHNV, CDR2 YYDKDF (reference sequence). V was pared by 3 bases and J by 1 base, with 15 bases between. There are 16 residues in the CDR3. Written as DNA, the CDR3 is TGTGCCACCAGCAGTGGACAGGCGGGGTCCCAAGAGACCCAGTACTTC. Translating gives CATSSGQAGSQETQYF.

The genes are TRBV19 and TRBJ1-1, with 9 bases that match TRBD1. CDR1 and CDR2 from the germline V gene are LNHDA and SQIVND (reference sequence). The CDR3 runs to 16 residues. V lost 6 bases, J lost 4 bases, and 12 bases stayed unmatched. As DNA, the CDR3 is TGTGCCAGTAGATTAATAAACAGGGGGCGCAGCACTGAAGCTTTCTTT. This sequence encodes CASRLINRGRSTEAFF.

The J gene is TRBJ1-2, the V gene TRBV6-5, with 10 bases aligning to TRBD1. V shed 5 bases and J 4 bases; nucleotides not matched to a gene: 4. The CDR3 covers 14 residues. Germline CDR1 is MNHEY and CDR2 is SVGAGI. The CDR3 loop reads CASSPGQGSYGYTF. The CDR3 bases are TGTGCCAGCAGTCCGGGACAGGGGTCCTATGGCTACACCTTC.

Notes on this clone: This sample includes further DNA sequences coding for the same CDR3. The V and J genes are TRBV5-1 and TRBJ1-1, with 9 bases identical to TRBD1. Per germline, CDR1 SGHRS and CDR2 YFSETQ. Losses at the gene ends were 2 bases for V and 1 base for J; bases not matched to a gene: 3. This CDR3 region has 15 residues. The CDR3 sequence is CASSLGGQGNTEAFF. The DNA for the CDR3 is TGCGCCAGCAGCTTAGGGGGACAGGGGAACACTGAAGCTTTCTTT. Full variable domain (missing parts from reference TRBV5-1 and TRBJ1-1): KAGVTQTPRYLIKTRGQQVTLSCSPISGHRSVSWYQQTPGQGLQFLFEYFSETQRNKGNFPGRFSGRQFSNSRSEMNVSTLELGDSALYLCASSLGGQGNTEAFFGQGTRLTVV.

The genes are TRBV28 and TRBJ2-1; 14 bases agree with TRBD2. The CDR3 is 15 residues long. With V trimmed by 6 bases and J by 12 bases, 10 bases remained unmatched. CDR1 and CDR2 (germline): MDHEN, SYDVKM. The CDR3 DNA reads as TGTGCCAGCAGCACCGGGACTAGCGGGAGTAAGAGGCAGTTCTTC. Its translation: CASSTGTSGSKRQFF.

This chain joins TRBV10-3 and TRBJ1-1; 8 nucleotides align to TRBD1. Germline V gene data show CDR1 as ENHRY and CDR2 as SYGVKD. J lost 1 base, V lost 5 bases, and 3 bases had no gene match. This CDR3 contains 14 residues. The CDR3 nucleotides read TGTGCCATCAGTCGAGGACAGGGGAACACTGAAGCTTTCTTT. Its translation: CAISRGQGNTEAFF.

The J gene is TRBJ1-2, the V gene TRBV2; 10 bases align to TRBD1. The germline V gene encodes CDR1 SNHLY and CDR2 FYNNEI. V dropped 6 bases and J dropped 4; count of bases not matched to a gene: 8. The CDR3 is 15 amino acids. The CDR3 DNA sequence: TGTGCCAGCAGGCCCGGGACAGGGGCATTCTATGGCTACACCTTC. It codes for CASRPGTGAFYGYTF. Complete variable domain (other parts from reference TRBV2 and TRBJ1-2): EPEVTQTPSHQVTQMGQEVILRCVPISNHLYFYWYRQILGQKVEFLVSFYNNEISEKSEIFDDQFSVERPDGSNFTLKIRSTKLEDSAMYFCASRPGTGAFYGYTFGSGTRLTVV.

The chain couples TRBV29-1 to TRBJ2-5; perhaps TRBD1 as D (6 bases). Trimming removed 6 bases from V and 6 bases from J, with 20 bases in between. The CDR3 spans 14 residues. Germline V gene sequence: CDR1 SQVTM, CDR2 ANQGSEA. The CDR3 loop is CSVLPSGDKKTQYF. The DNA for the CDR3 is TGCAGCGTATTACCATCCGGGGACAAAAAGACCCAGTACTTC.

This clone has a single count. V usage is TRBV2 and J usage is TRBJ2-6; D might be TRBD1 (6 bases). V lost 4 bases and J lost 2, with 12 bases in between. This CDR3 is built from 16 residues. CDR1 and CDR2 from the germline V gene are SNHLY and FYNNEI. The CDR3, as DNA: TGTGCCAGCAGTGCCGGGGACATCACTGGGGCCAACGTCCTGACTTTC. Residues: CASSAGDITGANVLTF. The full variable domain, rest sourced from reference TRBV2 and TRBJ2-6, is EPEVTQTPSHQVTQMGQEVILRCVPISNHLYFYWYRQILGQKVEFLVSFYNNEISEKSEIFDDQFSVERPDGSNFTLKIRSTKLEDSAMYFCASSAGDITGANVLTFGAGSRLTVL.

V usage is TRBV18 and J usage is TRBJ1-5; a possible D gene is TRBD1 (6 bases). Looked up from germline, CDR1 is KGHSH and CDR2 is LQKENI. Trimming removed 3 bases from V and 6 bases from J, with 12 bases in between. The CDR3 sequence is 14 residues long. This chain's CDR3 is CASSPDSVLQPQHF. CDR3 bases: TGTGCCAGCTCACCGGACAGCGTGCTTCAGCCCCAGCATTTT.

The CDR3 DNA reads as TGTGCCAGCAGTGGTGAGGGAAACACCGGGGAGCTGTTTTTT. Translated, it gives CASSGEGNTGELFF. The gene calls are TRBV25-1 and TRBJ2-2; tentative D call: TRBD2 (5 bases). V gave up 4 bases and J gave up 2 bases, with 8 bases separating them. Germline CDR1 reads MGHDK; CDR2 reads SYGVNS. The CDR3 spans 14 residues. Full variable domain (remainder filled in from reference TRBV25-1 and TRBJ2-2): EADIYQTPRYLVIGTGKKITLECSQTMGHDKMYWYQQDPGMELHLIHYSYGVNSTEKGDLSSESTVSRIRTEHFPLTLESARPSHTSQYLCASSGEGNTGELFFGEGSRLTVL.

The CDR3 is CASSDQGGYGYTF. Written as DNA, the CDR3 is TGTGCCAGCAGTGACCAGGGAGGCTATGGCTACACCTTC. The chain is built from TRBV28 and TRBJ1-2, with D possibly matching TRBD1 (5 bases). Trimming pared 5 bases from V and 4 bases from J, leaving 11 bases between. Germline assignment: CDR1 MDHEN and CDR2 SYDVKM. The CDR3 length is 13 residues.

This chain links TRBV5-1 with TRBJ2-1, with D perhaps matching TRBD1 (6 bases). CDR1 and CDR2 from the germline V gene are SGHRS and YFSETQ. V shed 0 bases and J shed 7 bases, with 11 bases lying between them. The CDR3 runs 14 residues. The CDR3 DNA follows: TGCGCCAGCAGCTTGGGGGGGCTACAAAATGAGCAGTTCTTC. This sequence encodes CASSLGGLQNEQFF. Full variable domain (remainder filled in from reference TRBV5-1 and TRBJ2-1): KAGVTQTPRYLIKTRGQQVTLSCSPISGHRSVSWYQQTPGQGLQFLFEYFSETQRNKGNFPGRFSGRQFSNSRSEMNVSTLELGDSALYLCASSLGGLQNEQFFGPGTRLTVL.

The chain links TRBV6-5 to TRBJ1-1; D possibly corresponds to TRBD1 (6 bases). The CDR3 length is 14 residues. Germline CDR1 is MNHEY and CDR2 is SVGAGI. V dropped 2 bases and J dropped 1 base, with 8 bases sitting between them. The CDR3 sequence: CASSYRGQNTEAFF. The CDR3 bases are TGTGCCAGCAGTTACAGGGGACAGAACACTGAAGCTTTCTTT.

The chain links TRBV3-1 (or the pseudogene TRBV3-2) to TRBJ2-5, with TRBD2 matching over 10 bases. Germline CDR1 LGHDT, CDR2 YNNKEL (reference sequence). Trimming cost V 0 bases and J 5 bases; bases outside gene matches: 12. This CDR3 spans 18 amino acids. CDR3 in DNA: TGTGCCAGCAGCCAAGATTTGACTAGCGGGCCCTCCTGGGAGACCCAGTACTTC. Residues: CASSQDLTSGPSWETQYF.

The rearrangement uses TRBV7-9 and TRBJ2-4, with TRBD1 matching over 10 bases. The CDR3 loop spans 17 amino acids. After removal of 4 bases from V and 0 bases from J, the junction contained 6 bases not matched to a gene. Germline assignment: CDR1 SEHNR and CDR2 FQNEAQ (reference sequence). In DNA, the CDR3 is TGTGCCAGCAGCTCCTGGACAGGGGGGCTAGCCAAAAACATTCAGTACTTC. Translation: CASSSWTGGLAKNIQYF.

The chain recombines TRBV6-5 with TRBJ1-1; D unclear. Trimming pared 6 bases from V and 9 bases from J, leaving 17 bases between. The CDR3 consists of 13 residues. Germline V gene lookup returns CDR1 MNHEY and CDR2 SVGAGI. CDR3 bases: TGTGCCAGCAGACAAGCTACAGTTTCCCAAGCTTTCTTT. This codes for CASRQATVSQAFF.